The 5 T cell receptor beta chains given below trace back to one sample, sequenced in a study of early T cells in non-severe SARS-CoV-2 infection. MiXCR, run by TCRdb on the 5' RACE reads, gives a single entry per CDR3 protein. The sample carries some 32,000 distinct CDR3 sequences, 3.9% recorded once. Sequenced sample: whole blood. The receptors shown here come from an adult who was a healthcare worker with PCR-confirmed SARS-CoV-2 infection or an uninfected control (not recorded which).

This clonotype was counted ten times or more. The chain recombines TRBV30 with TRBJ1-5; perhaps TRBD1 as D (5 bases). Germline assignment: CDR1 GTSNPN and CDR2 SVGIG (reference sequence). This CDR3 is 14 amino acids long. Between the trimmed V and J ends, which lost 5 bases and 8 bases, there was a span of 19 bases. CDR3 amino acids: CAWESKDSWEPQHF. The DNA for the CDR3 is TGTGCCTGGGAATCCAAAGACAGCTGGGAGCCCCAGCATTTT.

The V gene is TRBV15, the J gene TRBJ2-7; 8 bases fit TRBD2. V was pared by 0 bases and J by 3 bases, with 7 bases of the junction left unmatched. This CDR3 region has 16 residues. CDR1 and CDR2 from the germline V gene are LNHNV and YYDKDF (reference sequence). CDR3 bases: TGTGCCACCAGCAGAGAGGAAGTAGCGGGAAACTACGAGCAGTACTTC. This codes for CATSREEVAGNYEQYF.

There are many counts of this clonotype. Written as DNA, the CDR3 is TGTGCCAGCAGTTTACTATTCGGGACAGGGAGGGGCTATGGCTACACCTTC. Amino acid sequence: CASSLLFGTGRGYGYTF. V is TRBV12-3 or TRBV12-4 and J is TRBJ1-2; 9 nucleotides agree with TRBD1. CDR3 length: 17 residues. J gave up 4 bases and V 2 bases, and 11 bases lay outside the gene matches.

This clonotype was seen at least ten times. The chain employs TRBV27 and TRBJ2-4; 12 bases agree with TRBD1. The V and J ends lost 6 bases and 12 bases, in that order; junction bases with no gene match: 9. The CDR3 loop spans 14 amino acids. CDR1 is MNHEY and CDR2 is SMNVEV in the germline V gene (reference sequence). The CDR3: CASRGTGGSIHQYF. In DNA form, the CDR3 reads TGTGCCAGCAGAGGGACAGGGGGCTCAATTCATCAGTACTTC.

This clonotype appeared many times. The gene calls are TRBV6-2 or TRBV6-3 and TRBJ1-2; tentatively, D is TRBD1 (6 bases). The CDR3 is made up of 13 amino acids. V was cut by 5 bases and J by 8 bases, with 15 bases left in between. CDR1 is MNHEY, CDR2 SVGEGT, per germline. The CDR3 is CASSLDRSGGYTF. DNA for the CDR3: TGTGCCAGCAGTCTCGACAGGTCTGGGGGCTACACCTTC.